This T cell receptor beta chain appears in the sequencing data of a study of CD8+ T cells in alopecia areata. Treatment: oral pan-JAK inhibitor, 5-10 mg twice daily. There are a few counts of this clone. V lost 6 bases, J lost 8 bases, and 20 bases lay in between. The CDR3 has 15 amino acids. Germline V gene sequence: CDR1 MDHEN, CDR2 SYDVKM. Sequencing used cDNA as its template, made by extracting RNA and reverse transcribing it. TCRdb's copy holds only in-frame clones and misses some; the assay was immunoSEQ multiplex PCR. This table holds under 350,000 clones, 58% found once. The clonotype was recovered from a human donor with alopecia areata. The chain links TRBV28 to TRBJ2-1, with a weak D call TRBD1 (8 bases). Sequencing was performed on CD4+ T cells sorted from blood, taken at week 24, from a patient treated with tofacitinib. This CDR3 reads CASSANRGGRHEQFF. The CDR3 DNA reads TGTGCCAGCAGCGCAAACAGGGGGGGTAGGCATGAGCAGTTCTTC.